These T cell receptor beta chains were read from a single sample in a study of regulatory T cells in long-lasting Graves disease. TCRdb ran MiXCR on the multiplex PCR reads and lists one entry per CDR3 protein. The repertoire consists of roughly 500,000 distinct CDR3 sequences, with 12% occurring once and the leading ten covering about 8.9%. This sample also belongs to another study, concerning T cells in Graves' hyperthyroidism and ophthalmopathy.

The sequencing used peripheral blood mononuclear cells (PBMCs), collected at new diagnosis, from a patient treated with antithyroid drugs. The source of these receptors is a woman under 40 with Graves disease. Both conserved end residues are part of each CDR3. The D gene is left open where the match is weak. A clone size is listed for some rows: how often the clone was seen (once, few, many), or a class if it is expanded.

TRBJ2-1,TRBD2,many,TRBV11-2,CASSWGTSGRTYNEQFF,TGTGCCAGCAGCTGGGGGACTAGCGGGAGAACCTACAATGAGCAGTTCTTC
TRBJ2-2,NA,many,TRBV28,CASSSLANRPGELFF,TGTGCCAGCAGTTCACTAGCTAACCGACCCGGGGAGCTGTTTTTT
TRBJ1-2,NA,many,TRBV2,CASSETGQLYGYTF,TGTGCCAGCAGTGAAACCGGACAGTTATATGGCTACACCTTC
TRBJ1-2,NA,few,TRBV28,CASSPHRVGYGYTF,TGTGCCAGCAGCCCCCACAGGGTAGGCTATGGCTACACCTTC
TRBJ2-3,TRBD2,many,TRBV2,CASRDGLAEYTQYF,TGTGCCAGCAGGGACGGACTAGCGGAATATACGCAGTATTTT
TRBJ2-7,NA,NA,TRBV28,CASSRGVRSSYEQYF,TGTGCCAGCAGTCGCGGGGTGAGGTCGTCCTACGAGCAGTACTTC
TRBJ2-4,TRBD2,few,TRBV11-2,CASSLGPGLAVKNIQYF,TGTGCCAGCAGCTTAGGCCCTGGACTAGCGGTGAAAAACATTCAGTACTTC
TRBJ2-1,NA,many,TRBV19,CASRVQGMHEQFF,TGTGCCAGTAGGGTCCAGGGGATGCATGAGCAGTTCTTC
TRBJ1-2,TRBD1,many,TRBV6-1,CASSSRDRGDYGYTF,TGTGCCAGCAGTAGCCGGGACAGGGGGGACTATGGCTACACCTTC
TRBJ1-1,NA,few,TRBV30,CAWEGHLNTEAFF,TGTGCCTGGGAAGGGCACCTGAACACTGAAGCTTTCTTT
TRBJ2-1,NA,many,TRBV11-1,CASSLPGLGSYNEQFF,TGTGCCAGCAGCTTACCGGGGCTAGGCTCCTACAATGAGCAGTTCTTC
TRBJ2-5,NA,few,TRBV18,CASSPLQGGETQYF,TGTGCCAGCTCACCATTGCAGGGGGGAGAGACCCAGTACTTC
TRBJ1-2,TRBD1,NA,TRBV29-1,CSVSGTGDDYGYTF,TGCAGCGTTTCCGGGACAGGGGACGACTATGGCTACACCTTC